These 2 T cell receptor beta chains share one sample of origin, sequenced in a study of cytomegalovirus exposure and HLA in healthy donors. Primers for the PCR totalled 60 Vbeta and 13 Jbeta. Libraries were prepared by immunoSEQ multiplex PCR; TCRdb keeps only in-frame clonotypes and omits some of them. The sample has about 150,000 clones, around 75% seen once. The specimen sequenced was PBMCs. These TCRs come from a man aged 25-45 years in good health and CMV-seropositive.

The DNA of the CDR3 is TGTGCCAGTAGTCCTAGGATGAGCACAGATACGCAGTATTTT. This encodes CASSPRMSTDTQYF. The chain couples TRBV19 to TRBJ2-3; D gene unclear. CDR1 is LNHDA and CDR2 is SQIVND in the germline V gene (reference sequence). The ends were cut back, 5 bases at V and 0 bases at J, with 9 bases in the middle. CDR3 length: 14 amino acids.

The J gene is TRBJ1-4, the V gene TRBV7-8, with 9 nucleotides matching TRBD1. J was trimmed by 0 bases and V by 4 bases; bases with no gene match: 12. Germline V gene data show CDR1 as SGHVS and CDR2 as FQNEAQ. The CDR3 runs to 19 residues. Written as DNA, the CDR3 is TGTGCCAGCAGCTCCAGGACAGGGGCCCATTTTGCAACTAATGAAAAACTGTTTTTT. Its protein product is CASSSRTGAHFATNEKLFF.